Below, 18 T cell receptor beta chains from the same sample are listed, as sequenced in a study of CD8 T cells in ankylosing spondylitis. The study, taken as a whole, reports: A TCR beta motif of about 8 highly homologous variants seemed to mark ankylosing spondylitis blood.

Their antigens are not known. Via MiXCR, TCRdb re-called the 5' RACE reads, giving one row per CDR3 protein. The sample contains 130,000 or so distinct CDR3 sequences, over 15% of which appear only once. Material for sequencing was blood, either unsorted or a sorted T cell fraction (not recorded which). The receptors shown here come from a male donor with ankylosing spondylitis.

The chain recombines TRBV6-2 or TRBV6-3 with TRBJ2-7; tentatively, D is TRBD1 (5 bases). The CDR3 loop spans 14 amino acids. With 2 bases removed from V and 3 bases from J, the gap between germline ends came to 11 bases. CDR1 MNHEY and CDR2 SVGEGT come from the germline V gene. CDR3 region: CASSYPTGNYEQYF. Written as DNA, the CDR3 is TGTGCCAGCAGTTACCCTACAGGAAACTACGAGCAGTACTTC.

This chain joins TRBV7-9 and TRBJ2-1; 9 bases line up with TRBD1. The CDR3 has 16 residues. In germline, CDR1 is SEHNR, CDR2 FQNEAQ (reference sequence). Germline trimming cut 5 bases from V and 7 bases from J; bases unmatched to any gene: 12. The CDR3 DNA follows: TGTGCCAGCAGCCCACAGAGGGGACAGGGATGGAATGAGCAGTTCTTC. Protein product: CASSPQRGQGWNEQFF.

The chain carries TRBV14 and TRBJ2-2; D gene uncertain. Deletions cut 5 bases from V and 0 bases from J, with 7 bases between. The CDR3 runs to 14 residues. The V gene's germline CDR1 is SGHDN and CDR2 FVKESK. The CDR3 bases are TGTGCCAGCAGCTATTCTACGAACACCGGGGAGCTGTTTTTT. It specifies CASSYSTNTGELFF.

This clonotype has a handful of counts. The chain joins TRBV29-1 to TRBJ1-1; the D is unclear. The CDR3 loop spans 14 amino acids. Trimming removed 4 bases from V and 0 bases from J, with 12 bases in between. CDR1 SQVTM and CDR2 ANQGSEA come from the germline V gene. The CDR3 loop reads CSVGVPEMNTEAFF. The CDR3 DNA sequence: TGCAGCGTTGGAGTCCCAGAGATGAACACTGAAGCTTTCTTT.

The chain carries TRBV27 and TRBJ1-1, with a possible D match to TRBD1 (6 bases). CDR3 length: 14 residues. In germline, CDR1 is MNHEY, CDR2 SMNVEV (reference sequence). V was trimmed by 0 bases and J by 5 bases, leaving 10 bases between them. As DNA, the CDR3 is TGTGCCAGCAGTTTATCCCCGCAGGGGACTGAAGCTTTCTTT. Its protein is CASSLSPQGTEAFF.

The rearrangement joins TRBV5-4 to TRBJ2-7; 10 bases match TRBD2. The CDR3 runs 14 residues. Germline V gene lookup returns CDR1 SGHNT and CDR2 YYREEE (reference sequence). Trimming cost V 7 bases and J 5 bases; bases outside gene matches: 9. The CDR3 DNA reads TGTGCCAGCCGCGGGACTAGCGACGTTGACGAGCAGTACTTC. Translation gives CASRGTSDVDEQYF.

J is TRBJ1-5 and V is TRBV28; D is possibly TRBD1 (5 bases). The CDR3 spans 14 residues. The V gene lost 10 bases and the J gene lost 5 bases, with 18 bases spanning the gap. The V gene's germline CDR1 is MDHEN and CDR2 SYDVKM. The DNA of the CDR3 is TGTGCCATCGCTGGAGGGGCACCTTATCAGCCCCAGCATTTT. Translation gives CAIAGGAPYQPQHF.

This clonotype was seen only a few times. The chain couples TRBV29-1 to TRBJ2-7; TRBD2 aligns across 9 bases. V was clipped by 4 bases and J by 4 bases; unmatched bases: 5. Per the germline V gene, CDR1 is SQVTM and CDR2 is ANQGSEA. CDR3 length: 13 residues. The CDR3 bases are TGCAGCGTTGCGGGACTAGCAGATTACGAGCAGTACTTC. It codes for CSVAGLADYEQYF.

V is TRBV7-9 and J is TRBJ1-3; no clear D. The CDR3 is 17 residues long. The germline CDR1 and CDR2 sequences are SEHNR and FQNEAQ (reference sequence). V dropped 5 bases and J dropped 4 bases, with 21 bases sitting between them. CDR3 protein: CASSPSRGGVLGNTIYF. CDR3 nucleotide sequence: TGTGCCAGCAGCCCGAGTCGGGGTGGGGTTCTCGGAAACACCATATATTTT.

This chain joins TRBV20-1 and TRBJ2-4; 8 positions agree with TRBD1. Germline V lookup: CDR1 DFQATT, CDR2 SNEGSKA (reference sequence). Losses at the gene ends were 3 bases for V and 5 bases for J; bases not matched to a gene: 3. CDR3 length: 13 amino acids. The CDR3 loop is CSASGTGENIQYF. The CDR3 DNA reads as TGCAGTGCTAGCGGGACAGGCGAAAACATTCAGTACTTC.

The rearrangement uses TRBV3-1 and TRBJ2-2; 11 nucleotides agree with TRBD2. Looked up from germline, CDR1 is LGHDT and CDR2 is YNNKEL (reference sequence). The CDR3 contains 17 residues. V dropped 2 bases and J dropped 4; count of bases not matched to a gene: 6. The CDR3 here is CASSQIAGGPVTGELFF. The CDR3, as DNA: TGTGCCAGCAGCCAAATAGCGGGAGGGCCGGTCACCGGGGAGCTGTTTTTT.

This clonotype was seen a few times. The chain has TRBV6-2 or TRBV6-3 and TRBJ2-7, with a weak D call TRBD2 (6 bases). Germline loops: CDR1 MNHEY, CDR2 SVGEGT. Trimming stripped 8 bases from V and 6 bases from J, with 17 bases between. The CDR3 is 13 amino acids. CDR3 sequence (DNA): TGTGCCAGCCAAGCGGGCGGGCGAGGCGAGCAGTACTTC. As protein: CASQAGGRGEQYF.

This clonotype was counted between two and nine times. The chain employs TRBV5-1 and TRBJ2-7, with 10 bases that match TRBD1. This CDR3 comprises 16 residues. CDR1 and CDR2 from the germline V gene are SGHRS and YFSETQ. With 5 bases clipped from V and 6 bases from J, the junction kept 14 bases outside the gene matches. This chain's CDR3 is CASRFGPGTGESEQYF. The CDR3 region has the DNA TGCGCCAGCAGATTCGGTCCCGGGACAGGGGAGTCCGAGCAGTACTTC.

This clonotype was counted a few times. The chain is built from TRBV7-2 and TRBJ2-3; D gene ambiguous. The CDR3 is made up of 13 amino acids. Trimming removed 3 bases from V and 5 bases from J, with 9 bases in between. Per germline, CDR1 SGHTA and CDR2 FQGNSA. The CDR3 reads CASSFTPGDTQYF. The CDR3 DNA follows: TGTGCCAGCAGCTTCACTCCGGGAGATACGCAGTATTTT.

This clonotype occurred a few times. The CDR3 spells CASKGEAYEQYF. In nucleotides, the CDR3 is TGTGCCAGCAAGGGGGAGGCCTACGAGCAGTACTTC. J is TRBJ2-7 and V is TRBV27; D may be TRBD1 or TRBD2 (6 bases each). Looked up from germline, CDR1 is MNHEY and CDR2 is SMNVEV (reference sequence). The CDR3 covers 12 residues. V was trimmed by 7 bases and J by 2 bases, leaving 9 bases between them.

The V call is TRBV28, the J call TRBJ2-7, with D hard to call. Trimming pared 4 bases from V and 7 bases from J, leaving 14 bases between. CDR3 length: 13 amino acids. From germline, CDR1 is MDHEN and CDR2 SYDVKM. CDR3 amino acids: CASSSPPIVEQYF. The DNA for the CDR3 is TGTGCCAGCAGTTCGCCCCCCATTGTTGAGCAGTACTTC.

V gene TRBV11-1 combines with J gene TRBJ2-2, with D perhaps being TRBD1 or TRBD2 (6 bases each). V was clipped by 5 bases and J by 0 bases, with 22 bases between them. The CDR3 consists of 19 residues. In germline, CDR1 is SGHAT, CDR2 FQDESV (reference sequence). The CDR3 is CASSRLTGKRRANTGELFF. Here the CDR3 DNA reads TGTGCCAGCAGCCGGCTCACAGGGAAGAGGAGGGCGAACACCGGGGAGCTGTTTTTT.

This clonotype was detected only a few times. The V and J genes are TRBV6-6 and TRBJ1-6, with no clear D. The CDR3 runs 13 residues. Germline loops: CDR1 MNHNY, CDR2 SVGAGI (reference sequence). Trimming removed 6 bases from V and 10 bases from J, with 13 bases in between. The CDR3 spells CASRTDGGSPLHF. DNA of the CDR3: TGTGCCAGCAGAACTGACGGTGGATCACCCCTCCACTTT.